This TCR beta chain is from a study of CD8 T cells in Susac syndrome. Findings and caveats of the study: The study acknowledged a relatively small number of individuals in its TCR sequencing and HLA analysis.

RNA amounts of about 0.5 to 1 ug underwent reverse transcription with random hexamers. The authors amplified TCR beta CDR3 across 54 Vbeta and 13 Jbeta using immunoSEQ multiplex PCR. TCRdb called the immunoSEQ multiplex PCR reads again in MiXCR, with one record for every CDR3 protein. The sample records 110,000 to 150,000 distinct CDR3 sequences, approximately 96% being singletons. As regards this clonotype: Its antigen is undetermined.

Negative isolation was applied to CD8+ and CD4+ T cells, and FACS enrichment was applied to TEMRA cells. This CDR3 is 15 amino acids long. Germline-derived CDR1 and CDR2 are SGHRS and YFSETQ. V lost 5 bases, J lost 4 bases, and 18 bases lay in between. Sequencing was done on a sample of CD4+ T cells from PBMCs. The J gene is TRBJ1-1, the V gene TRBV5-1, with D maybe TRBD1 (5 bases). This receptor was identified in a human donor with Susac syndrome. CDR3 protein: CASRKEGPRGTEAFF. The CDR3 nucleotides are TGCGCCAGCAGGAAGGAGGGCCCGAGGGGCACTGAAGCTTTCTTT. Supplemented by reference TRBV5-1 and TRBJ1-1, the full variable domain reads KAGVTQTPRYLIKTRGQQVTLSCSPISGHRSVSWYQQTPGQGLQFLFEYFSETQRNKGNFPGRFSGRQFSNSRSEMNVSTLELGDSALYLCASRKEGPRGTEAFFGQGTRLTVV.